Included here is one T cell receptor beta chain sequence, with context. Its antigen is still unknown. Other DNA sequences in this specimen translate into the identical CDR3. This record comes from a study of CD4+ T cells in melanoma. Study results and caveats: CD8+ T cell, macrophage and B cell function reportedly correlated with neoantigen-specific CD4+ T cells.

Generated by immunoSEQ multiplex PCR, the TCRdb table keeps only in-frame clones and is missing some. Altogether 15,000 or so clones are present, roughly 83% being singletons, with the ten largest covering roughly 6.6%. The CDR3 is made up of 12 amino acids. Per germline, CDR1 LNHDA and CDR2 SQIVND (reference sequence). Trimming left V 4 bases short and J 14 bases short, with 16 bases between. The chain combines TRBV19 with TRBJ2-3, with D unresolved. The sequenced sample was cells from a culture (not recorded whether cultured in vitro). This TCR was sampled from a human donor with melanoma. The CDR3 loop reads CASSNLTRQRYF. The CDR3 DNA reads as TGTGCCAGTAGTAATCTGACAAGACAACGGTATTTT.